This passage covers 21 T cell receptor beta chains from one sample sequenced in a study of radiation and T cells in renal cell carcinoma (TCRdb year 2020). The time point tag for this specimen amounts to: baseline pretreatment blood. The treatment or condition label, as the study defines it: 15 Gy SBRT to primary tumor, nephrectomy 4 weeks later. Library method: the immunoSEQ multiplex PCR assay. TCRdb provides this immuneACCESS table in a form limited to in-frame rearrangements. Some clones are lacking; in checked studies, under half of them reflect an unresolved V gene, and why the rest are absent is not known. This sample lists roughly 100,000 clones; approximately 80% were detected once. Of the sample, roughly 6.8% is held by the ten largest clones. The source material was blood, sampled from a patient whose treatment included radiotherapy and nephrectomy. The receptors stem from a man aged 55 to 70 with renal cell carcinoma.

This clone has only one observation. V and J are TRBV27 and TRBJ2-5, with 10 bases identical to TRBD1. V gave up 5 bases and J gave up 5 bases; unmatched junction bases: 5. CDR3 length equals 14 residues. Germline V gives CDR1 MNHEY, CDR2 SMNVEV (reference sequence). The CDR3 here is CASSGQGVVETQYF. The CDR3 DNA sequence: TGTGCCAGCAGTGGACAGGGGGTTGTGGAGACCCAGTACTTC.

This clone was found a few times. The V gene is TRBV5-4, the J gene TRBJ2-3; 11 positions match TRBD2. From germline, CDR1 is SGHNT and CDR2 YYREEE (reference sequence). This CDR3 region has 15 residues. The V and J ends lost 3 bases and 0 bases, in that order; junction bases with no gene match: 0. The CDR3 sequence is CASSWTSGSTDTQYF. The CDR3 DNA is TGTGCCAGCAGCTGGACTAGCGGGAGCACAGATACGCAGTATTTT.

This clone was detected only a few times. CDR3: CASSRTGDEQYF. For the CDR3, the DNA is TGTGCCAGCAGCCGGACAGGGGACGAGCAGTACTTC. The rearrangement links TRBV7-9 to TRBJ2-7; 9 nucleotides line up with TRBD1. Germline CDR1 reads SEHNR; CDR2 reads FQNEAQ (reference sequence). This CDR3 has 12 amino acids. Trimming cost V 5 bases and J 5 bases; bases outside gene matches: 1.

The chain couples TRBV27 to TRBJ1-1; 7 bases are a match to TRBD1. V lost 6 bases and J lost 6; bases outside the gene matches: 10. Germline-derived CDR1 and CDR2 are MNHEY and SMNVEV (reference sequence). The CDR3 consists of 14 residues. CDR3 nucleotides: TGTGCCAGCAGCCATGACAGGGAGATACCTGAAGCTTTCTTT. This codes for CASSHDREIPEAFF.

This chain connects TRBV18 to TRBJ1-3; D remains ambiguous. Germline lookup yields CDR1 KGHSH and CDR2 LQKENI. The CDR3 loop spans 16 amino acids. Trimming stripped 2 bases from V and 5 bases from J, with 16 bases between. The CDR3 loop reads CASSPIPPGTRNTIYF. The CDR3 DNA is TGTGCCAGCTCACCAATTCCGCCGGGCACCCGAAACACCATATATTTT.

The chain joins TRBV2 to TRBJ2-1; D unresolved. The CDR3 has 13 residues. Germline CDR1 is SNHLY and CDR2 is FYNNEI. Trimming pared 8 bases from V and 2 bases from J, leaving 10 bases between. CDR3 DNA: TGTGCCAGCCTCGCCAGTCCCTACAATGAGCAGTTCTTC. The encoded protein is CASLASPYNEQFF.

V gene TRBV5-1 combines with J gene TRBJ1-5; 7 bases line up with TRBD1. CDR1 is SGHRS, CDR2 YFSETQ, per germline. The CDR3 loop spans 15 amino acids. Losses at the gene ends were 1 base for V and 3 bases for J; bases not matched to a gene: 4. CDR3 in DNA: TGCGCCAGCAGCTTGTCAGGGGGAGACAATCAGCCCCAGCATTTT. Protein sequence: CASSLSGGDNQPQHF.

This chain uses TRBV21-1 with TRBJ2-7; the DNA was not used to check the table's D call, TRBD1. TRBV21-1 is a listed pseudogene. The CDR3 sequence is 14 residues long. CDR3 DNA: TGTGCCAGCAGCAAAGAAGGAAATGGGGCTGAGCAGTACTTC. As protein: CASSKEGNGAEQYF.

V is TRBV19 and J is TRBJ2-1, with D unclear. V was clipped by 5 bases and J by 8 bases, with 7 bases between them. The CDR3 has 11 amino acids. CDR1 and CDR2 from the germline V gene are LNHDA and SQIVND (reference sequence). This CDR3 is CASSRLHEQFF. CDR3 DNA: TGTGCCAGTAGTCGTCTCCATGAGCAGTTCTTC.

The V and J genes are TRBV10-2 and TRBJ2-3; 11 nucleotides match TRBD2. This CDR3 has 16 residues. Trimming cost V 9 bases and J 1 base; bases outside gene matches: 9. The germline CDR1 and CDR2 sequences are WSHSY and SAAADI. Here the CDR3 DNA reads TGCGCCAGTAAAGCTGGGACTAGCGGACGCACAGATACGCAGTATTTT. Its protein product is CASKAGTSGRTDTQYF.

This chain links TRBV29-1 with TRBJ2-1; the D gene is possibly TRBD1 (6 bases). From germline, CDR1 is SQVTM and CDR2 ANQGSEA. This CDR3 is 17 amino acids long. Trimming pared 4 bases from V and 7 bases from J, leaving 26 bases between. CDR3 bases: TGCAGCGTTGTGCCCTCCCTGACGCTTCCAGGGGCGAATGAGCAGTTCTTC. This codes for CSVVPSLTLPGANEQFF.

The chain links TRBV9 to TRBJ2-1, with TRBD2 matching 9 bases. Per germline, CDR1 SGDLS and CDR2 YYNGEE. The length of the CDR3 is 16 residues. The V gene end was trimmed by 0 bases and the J gene end by 3 bases; junction bases not matched to a gene: 4. The CDR3 coding sequence is TGTGCCAGCAGCGTAGCTCCTAGCGGGAACTACAATGAGCAGTTCTTC. Its translation is CASSVAPSGNYNEQFF.

The chain recombines TRBV30 with TRBJ1-2; D remains unclear. Germline CDR1 reads GTSNPN; CDR2 reads SVGIG (reference sequence). V lost 0 bases and J lost 2, with 10 bases in between. The CDR3 runs to 14 residues. CDR3 nucleotides: TGTGCCTGGAGTGTAATTGCGTACAACTATGGCTACACCTTC. Its protein is CAWSVIAYNYGYTF.

This clone was counted a single time. The CDR3 DNA sequence: TGCGCCAGCAGCGTTGAACCACCAAGTACCTACGAGCAGTACTTC. It yields the protein CASSVEPPSTYEQYF. This rearrangement joins TRBV5-1 to TRBJ2-7; D gene ambiguous. V was shortened by 4 bases and J by 2 bases, with 16 bases between the two germline ends. The CDR3 spans 15 residues. The germline V gene encodes CDR1 SGHRS and CDR2 YFSETQ.

The sample holds one count of this clone. This rearrangement joins TRBV7-8 to TRBJ1-5; D perhaps matches TRBD1 (5 bases). CDR1 and CDR2 from the germline V gene are SGHVS and FQNEAQ. V dropped 5 bases and J dropped 3 bases, with 14 bases sitting between them. This CDR3 has 15 amino acids. The CDR3 region is CASSPLGGVNQPQHF. The CDR3 DNA is TGTGCCAGCAGCCCCCTGGGGGGAGTCAATCAGCCCCAGCATTTT.

The chain combines TRBV19 with TRBJ2-2; TRBD1 agrees at 7 bases. The CDR3 totals 17 residues. The V gene's germline CDR1 is LNHDA and CDR2 SQIVND (reference sequence). After removal of 6 bases from V and 4 bases from J, the junction contained 14 bases not matched to a gene. In nucleotides, the CDR3 is TGTGCCAGTAGCCAGTCAACAGGGGTTCCCTCCACCGGGGAGCTGTTTTTT. Protein product: CASSQSTGVPSTGELFF.

The V and J genes are TRBV6-5 and TRBJ2-1; tentative D call: TRBD2 (6 bases). Per the germline V gene, CDR1 is MNHEY and CDR2 is SVGAGI. The V and J ends lost 0 bases and 5 bases respectively, with 14 bases between them. This CDR3 has 16 residues. CDR3: CASSYSMASVDNEQFF. Written as DNA, the CDR3 is TGTGCCAGCAGTTACTCGATGGCTAGCGTCGACAATGAGCAGTTCTTC.

The V call is TRBV18, the J call TRBJ2-3; possible D gene TRBD2, 5 bases. The V end was cut by 3 bases, the J end by 4 bases, with 11 bases between. CDR1 is KGHSH and CDR2 is LQKENI in the germline V gene. This CDR3 contains 14 residues. CDR3 sequence (DNA): TGTGCCAGCTCACCGGAGGTGAAGCCAGATACGCAGTATTTT. This gives the protein CASSPEVKPDTQYF. The full variable domain, in which reference TRBV18 and TRBJ2-3 provide the parts outside the CDR3, is NAGVMQNPRHLVRRRGQEARLRCSPMKGHSHVYWYRQLPEEGLKFMVYLQKENIIDESGMPKERFSAEFPKEGPSILRIQQVVRGDSAAYFCASSPEVKPDTQYFGPGTRLTVL.

V is TRBV7-9 and J is TRBJ2-7, with D perhaps being TRBD1 or TRBD2 (6 bases each). The CDR3 loop spans 14 amino acids. Trimming took off 5 bases at V and 5 bases at J, with 16 bases between the two ends. CDR1 SEHNR and CDR2 FQNEAQ come from the germline V gene (reference sequence). For the CDR3, the DNA is TGTGCCAGCAGCCCCCAGAGGGGGGAAGACGAGCAGTACTTC. Its translation is CASSPQRGEDEQYF.

This chain connects TRBV21-1 to TRBJ2-5. TRBV21-1 is a pseudogene. The CDR3 length is 14 residues. This chain's CDR3 is CASRKGQRAETQYF. The CDR3, as DNA: TGTGCCAGCAGGAAAGGTCAGAGAGCAGAGACCCAGTACTTC.

The chain carries TRBV28 and TRBJ2-7; 10 bases agree with TRBD2. This CDR3 is 16 amino acids long. CDR1 and CDR2 (germline): MDHEN, SYDVKM. The V segment lost 9 bases and the J segment 4 bases; nucleotides outside the gene matches: 15. The CDR3 DNA is TGTGCCAGTAACCTGGCCGGGCTAGCGGGAGTGTACGAGCAGTACTTC. This encodes CASNLAGLAGVYEQYF. Full variable domain (rest looked up from reference TRBV28 and TRBJ2-7): DVKVTQSSRYLVKRTGEKVFLECVQDMDHENMFWYRQDPGLGLRLIYFSYDVKMKEKGDIPEGYSVSREKKERFSLILESASTNQTSMYLCASNLAGLAGVYEQYFGPGTRLTVT.